In this sample, the clone carrying this T cell receptor (beta chain) turned up a few times. The CDR3 loop spans 12 amino acids. V lost 5 bases, J lost 5 bases, and 10 bases lay in between. Germline loops: CDR1 LNHNV, CDR2 YYDKDF (reference sequence). The data were obtained in a study of blood T cells in healthy people across ages. The use of a sample-barcoded 5' primer and a J-beta primer mix characterized a second PCR of roughly 6 to 11 cycles. Sequencing of every sample gave 2.5 million or more CDR3-containing paired-end reads. Using its own MiXCR run on the 5' RACE reads, TCRdb lists one record per CDR3 protein. The data contain around 800,000 distinct CDR3 sequences, 25% to 30% of them seen just once; the ten biggest clones take up 2.5% to 3.5%. The same specimen was also included in a second study, on T cells of mothers and their children. That study reports: During the second PCR, the M1S primer introduced sample barcodes along with 2-4 random nucleotides. For related and unrelated pairs alike, thymic selection shapes TCR recombination output similarly. No clone of persistent microchimeric T cells was detected.

The clonotype comes from a boy aged 5-17 years in good health. The source material was blood. V usage is TRBV15 and J usage is TRBJ2-7; a weak D match, TRBD1 (6 bases). The CDR3 nucleotides are TGTGCCACCAGCCGTAAGGGGGACGAGCAGTACTTC. It specifies CATSRKGDEQYF.